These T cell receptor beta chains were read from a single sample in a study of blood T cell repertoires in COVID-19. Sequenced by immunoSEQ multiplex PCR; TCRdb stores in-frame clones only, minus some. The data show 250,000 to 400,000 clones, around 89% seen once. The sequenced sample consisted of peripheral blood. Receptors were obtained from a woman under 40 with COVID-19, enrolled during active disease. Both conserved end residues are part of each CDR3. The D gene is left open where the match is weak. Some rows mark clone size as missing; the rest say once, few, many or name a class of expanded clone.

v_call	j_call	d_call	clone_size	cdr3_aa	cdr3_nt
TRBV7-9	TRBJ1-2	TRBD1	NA	CASYRQGADYGYTF	TGTGCCAGCTACCGACAGGGGGCGGACTATGGCTACACCTTC
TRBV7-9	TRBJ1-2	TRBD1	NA	CASSPQGRDGYTF	TGTGCCAGCAGCCCACAGGGGCGGGATGGCTACACCTTC
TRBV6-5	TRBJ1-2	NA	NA	CASSSGRITGYTF	TGTGCCAGCAGTTCTGGGAGGATTACTGGCTACACCTTC
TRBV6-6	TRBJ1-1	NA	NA	CASSPILRSRSRTPNTEAFF	TGTGCCAGCAGTCCCATACTCCGTTCCCGGTCCCGGACACCAAACACTGAAGCTTTCTTT
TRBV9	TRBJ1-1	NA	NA	CASNPAGVMNTEAFF	TGTGCCAGCAATCCCGCCGGGGTAATGAACACTGAAGCTTTCTTT
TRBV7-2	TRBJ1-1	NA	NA	CASNTGGVNTEAFF	TGTGCCAGCAACACGGGGGGTGTGAACACTGAAGCTTTCTTT
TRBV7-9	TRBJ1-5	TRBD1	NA	CASSPTGADQPQHF	TGTGCCAGCAGCCCGACAGGGGCCGATCAGCCCCAGCATTTT
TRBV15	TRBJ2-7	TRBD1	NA	CATSRGRDRVPYEQYF	TGTGCCACCAGCAGGGGGCGGGACAGGGTCCCCTACGAGCAGTACTTC
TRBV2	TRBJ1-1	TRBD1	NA	CASSELHRGRTEAFF	TGTGCCAGCAGTGAACTGCACAGGGGGCGAACTGAAGCTTTCTTT
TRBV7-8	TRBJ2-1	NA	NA	CASSFGQGYPYNEQFF	TGTGCCAGCAGCTTTGGTCAGGGTTACCCCTACAATGAGCAGTTCTTC
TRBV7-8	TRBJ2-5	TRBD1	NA	CASSLGGGSETQYF	TGTGCCAGCAGCTTAGGAGGGGGCTCCGAGACCCAGTACTTC
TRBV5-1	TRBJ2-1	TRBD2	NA	CASSLSGSSYNEQFF	TGCGCCAGCAGCTTGAGCGGGAGCTCCTACAATGAGCAGTTCTTC
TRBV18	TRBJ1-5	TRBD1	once	CASSGRLDRAQPQHF	TGTGCCAGCTCCGGACGACTGGACAGGGCTCAGCCCCAGCATTTT
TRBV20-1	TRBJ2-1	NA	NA	CSAPTTNEQFF	TGCAGTGCCCCTACTACCAATGAGCAGTTCTTC